This T cell receptor beta chain is from a study of T cells after yellow fever vaccination. Study results and limitations: Clonotypes appearing in both CD4 and CD8 compartments existed, and their share was small. A large majority of primary-vaccination clones showed up again after the booster (about 96% CD4, almost 90% CD8).

This clonotype was recorded many times. Its antigen is currently unknown. Using its own MiXCR run on the 5' RACE reads, TCRdb lists one record per CDR3 protein. The data contain roughly 160,000 distinct CDR3 sequences, around 7.2% of them seen just once; the ten biggest clones take up roughly 2.5%. V was pared by 4 bases and J by 5 bases, with 7 bases of the junction left unmatched. The CDR3 is 14 amino acids. Per the germline V gene, CDR1 is SEHNR and CDR2 is FQNEAQ (reference sequence). This specimen was CD4+ T cells sorted from PBMCs, taken less than 6 days after the first yellow fever vaccination. This receptor was identified in a man between 18 and 29 years old who received the YFV17D yellow fever vaccine. This chain links TRBV7-9 with TRBJ1-1; 7 bases map to TRBD1. Written as DNA, the CDR3 is TGTGCCAGCAGCTCCCAAAGGGGGCGGACTGAAGCTTTCTTT. Residues: CASSSQRGRTEAFF.